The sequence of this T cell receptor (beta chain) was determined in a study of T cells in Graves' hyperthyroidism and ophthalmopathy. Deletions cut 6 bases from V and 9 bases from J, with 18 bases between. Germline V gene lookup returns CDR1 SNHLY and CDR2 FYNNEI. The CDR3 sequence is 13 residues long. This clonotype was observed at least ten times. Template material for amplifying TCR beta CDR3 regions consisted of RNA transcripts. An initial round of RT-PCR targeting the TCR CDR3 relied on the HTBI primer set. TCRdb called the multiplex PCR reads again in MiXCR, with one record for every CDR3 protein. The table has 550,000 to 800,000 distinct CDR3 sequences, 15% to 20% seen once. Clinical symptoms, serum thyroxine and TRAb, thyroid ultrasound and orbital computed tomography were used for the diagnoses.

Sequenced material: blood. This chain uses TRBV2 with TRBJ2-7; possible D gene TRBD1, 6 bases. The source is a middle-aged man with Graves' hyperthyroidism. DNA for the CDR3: TGTGCCAGCAGCGAGACAGGCACCACGGCGCAGTACTTC. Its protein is CASSETGTTAQYF.